The rows below give T cell receptor beta chains drawn from one sample of a study of shared clonotypes between healthy human individuals. Clones were sequenced by immunoSEQ multiplex PCR, and TCRdb holds only the in-frame ones, with some missing. The table lists about 380,000 clones, about 96% of them singletons. Sequencing input: memory CD8+ T cells sorted from blood. These receptors were obtained from a man in his thirties or forties in good health. The CDR3 runs from the conserved cysteine through the conserved F or W. The D gene is left open where the match is weak. Some rows mark clone size as missing; the rest say once, few, many or name a class of expanded clone.

J: TRBJ2-2
V: TRBV10-1
size: -
D: -
CDR3: CASSFGGDTGELFF
DNA: TGCGCCAGCAGTTTCGGCGGGGACACCGGGGAGCTGTTTTTT

J: TRBJ2-3
V: TRBV27
size: -
D: -
CDR3: CASKPPGAPPDTQYF
DNA: TGTGCCAGCAAGCCCCCCGGGGCCCCACCAGATACGCAGTATTTT

J: TRBJ1-2
V: TRBV5-4
size: -
D: TRBD1
CDR3: CASSFGTGSNYGYTF
DNA: TGTGCCAGCAGCTTTGGGACAGGGAGTAACTATGGCTACACCTTC

J: TRBJ1-5
V: TRBV6-5
size: -
D: -
CDR3: CASSYSKDRNQPQHF
DNA: TGTGCCAGCAGTTACTCGAAGGACAGAAATCAGCCCCAGCATTTT

J: TRBJ2-6
V: TRBV6-5
size: -
D: -
CDR3: CASSYSRVSGANVLTF
DNA: TGTGCCAGCAGTTACTCGCGGGTCTCTGGGGCCAACGTCCTGACTTTC

J: TRBJ2-7
V: TRBV28
size: -
D: TRBD2
CDR3: CASSLVWGLAGAEQYF
DNA: TGTGCCAGCAGTTTAGTTTGGGGACTAGCGGGTGCCGAGCAGTACTTC

J: TRBJ1-2
V: TRBV5-1
size: -
D: -
CDR3: CASSLAPPYGYTF
DNA: TGCGCCAGCAGCTTGGCCCCCCCCTATGGCTACACCTTC

J: TRBJ1-2
V: TRBV19
size: -
D: -
CDR3: CASSIGTGNYGYTF
DNA: TGTGCCAGTAGTATAGGTACAGGGAACTATGGCTACACCTTC

J: TRBJ2-7
V: TRBV13
size: -
D: -
CDR3: CASSSLNYEQYF
DNA: TGTGCCAGCAGCTCCCTTAATTACGAGCAGTACTTC

J: TRBJ1-3
V: TRBV7-2
size: -
D: -
CDR3: CASSTPGNTIYF
DNA: TGTGCCAGCAGCACCCCTGGAAACACCATATATTTT

J: TRBJ2-5
V: TRBV30
size: -
D: TRBD1
CDR3: CAWSVSQDRGYQETQYF
DNA: TGTGCCTGGAGTGTATCCCAGGACAGGGGGTACCAAGAGACCCAGTACTTC

J: TRBJ2-2
V: TRBV29-1
size: -
D: -
CDR3: CSGTSGFFTGELFF
DNA: TGCAGCGGTACCAGCGGGTTTTTCACCGGGGAGCTGTTTTTT

J: TRBJ2-2
V: TRBV11-2
size: -
D: TRBD2
CDR3: CASSGTSGKGELFF
DNA: TGTGCCAGCAGTGGGACTAGCGGGAAGGGGGAGCTGTTTTTT

J: TRBJ2-7
V: TRBV19
size: -
D: -
CDR3: CASSKQTGSAYEQYF
DNA: TGTGCCAGTAGTAAGCAAACAGGGTCGGCCTACGAGCAGTACTTC

J: TRBJ2-1
V: TRBV7-9
size: once
D: -
CDR3: CASSLLYNEQFF
DNA: TGTGCCAGCAGCTTGCTTTACAATGAGCAGTTCTTC

J: TRBJ1-3
V: TRBV12-5
size: -
D: -
CDR3: CASGRGGTGNTIYF
DNA: TGTGCTAGTGGTCGGGGGGGGACTGGAAACACCATATATTTT

J: TRBJ2-3
V: TRBV11-3
size: once
D: TRBD2
CDR3: CASSLGAGRSFTDTQYF
DNA: TGTGCCAGCAGCTTGGGAGCGGGGAGGAGTTTCACAGATACGCAGTATTTT

J: TRBJ1-1
V: TRBV11-2
size: -
D: -
CDR3: CASSVDKVNTEAFF
DNA: TGTGCCAGCAGCGTGGACAAGGTGAACACTGAAGCTTTCTTT

J: TRBJ2-3
V: TRBV27
size: -
D: -
CDR3: CASTLSSETDTQYF
DNA: TGTGCCTCGACGTTAAGTTCGGAGACAGATACGCAGTATTTT

J: TRBJ2-2
V: TRBV15
size: -
D: TRBD2
CDR3: CATSREGLAGGFTGELFF
DNA: TGTGCCACCAGCAGAGAGGGACTAGCGGGAGGGTTCACCGGGGAGCTGTTTTTT

J: TRBJ1-4
V: TRBV21-1
size: -
D: -
CDR3: CASSKGPINEKLFF
DNA: TGTGCCAGCAGCAAAGGGCCGATTAATGAAAAACTGTTTTTT

J: TRBJ2-2
V: TRBV7-2
size: -
D: -
CDR3: CASSLLSLTGELFF
DNA: TGTGCCAGCAGCTTATTAAGCCTCACCGGGGAGCTGTTTTTT

J: TRBJ1-2
V: TRBV19
size: -
D: -
CDR3: CASSMQDSRGYGYTF
DNA: TGTGCCAGTAGTATGCAGGACAGTAGGGGCTATGGCTACACCTTC

J: TRBJ1-3
V: TRBV7-2
size: -
D: -
CDR3: CASSPGHRSGNTIYF
DNA: TGTGCCAGCAGCCCTGGACACCGCTCTGGAAACACCATATATTTT

J: TRBJ1-1
V: TRBV6-5
size: -
D: -
CDR3: CASSPNVDTEAFF
DNA: TGTGCCAGCAGCCCGAATGTTGACACTGAAGCTTTCTTT